This T cell receptor beta chain was found in a study of blood T cell repertoires in COVID-19. Study-wide background: Whether acute or convalescent, the COVID-19 samples came from the United States, Italy and Spain. Sources were T cells, B-cell-depleted T cells, or PBMCs; the material itself was cDNA or gDNA.

The CDR3 totals 17 residues. Germline V gives CDR1 SGHVS, CDR2 FNYEAQ. Trimming cost V 1 base and J 0 bases; bases outside gene matches: 3. As originally analysed: Reference gene primer amplification in the assay estimated nucleated cell counts. This table comes from immunoSEQ multiplex PCR, and its TCRdb copy is limited to in-frame clones, with some not included. V, J and clone size derive from that table, while D and trimming were established from the DNA sequence. The repertoire holds some 70,000 clones, with approximately 83% as singletons. The TCR comes from a man older than 75 with acute or convalescent COVID-19. The sequencing input was peripheral blood. The chain employs TRBV7-6 and TRBJ2-6, with 7 bases matching TRBD1. The CDR3 protein is CASSLVQGHSGANVLTF. The CDR3 DNA is TGTGCCAGCAGCTTAGTACAGGGGCACTCTGGGGCCAACGTCCTGACTTTC.